This TCR beta chain was identified during a study of patients and donors after allogeneic stem cell transplantation. Trimming left V 0 bases short and J 6 bases short, with 14 bases between. The CDR3 contains 15 residues. This clonotype was seen more than once but under ten times. TCRdb reprocessed the RT-PCR reads with MiXCR, giving one entry per CDR3 protein. The table lists about a million distinct CDR3 sequences, over 15% of them singletons. The V call is TRBV12-3 or TRBV12-4, the J call TRBJ1-1; D perhaps matches TRBD1 (5 bases). The clonotype comes from a human donor who was either an allogeneic HSCT recipient or a stem cell or donor lymphocyte infusion donor (not recorded which). It is not recorded whose cells these are; they may come from a transplant donor. The sample was blood, either unsorted or a sorted T cell fraction (not recorded which). The CDR3, as DNA: TGTGCCAGCAGTTTAGCGACTCGAGGGACCGCTGAAGCTTTCTTT. This sequence encodes CASSLATRGTAEAFF.